This TCR beta chain was captured by sequencing in a study of cytomegalovirus exposure and HLA in healthy donors. Concerning this clone itself: Its cognate antigen is unknown.

Germline assignment: CDR1 KGHSH and CDR2 LQKENI. The CDR3 extends over 17 amino acids. Vbeta (60) and Jbeta (13) primers were used in the PCR. Data came from immunoSEQ multiplex PCR; TCRdb stores just in-frame clones and leaves some out. The sample shows fewer than 350,000 clones, about 90% of them seen only once. General observations from the study: Follow-up analysis later connected one missense variant in DCLRE1C with trimming of TCR beta V- and J-genes.

This TCR came from a woman under 30 in good health and CMV-seronegative. The sample comprised PBMCs. V is TRBV18 and J is TRBJ2-5, with 8 bases aligning to TRBD2. TRBJ2-7 matches the DNA end more closely, so the J call is doubtful. CDR3 sequence: CASSPGSGGRRSYEQYF. The DNA for the CDR3 is TGTGCCAGCTCACCGGGCAGCGGGGGAAGACGCTCCTACGAGCAGTACTTC.